This T cell receptor (beta chain) was identified in a study of blood T cells in healthy people across ages. With a J-beta primer mix and a sample-barcoded 5' primer, a second PCR ran roughly 7 to 11 cycles. One entry per CDR3 protein, called by TCRdb with MiXCR from the 5' RACE reads. The sample holds fewer than 750,000 distinct CDR3 sequences, approximately 52% seen once. Per the germline V gene, CDR1 is MDHEN and CDR2 is SYDVKM. The CDR3 runs to 12 residues. The V gene lost 8 bases and the J gene lost 3 bases, with 10 bases spanning the gap. This clonotype was sampled from an elderly woman in good health. Sequencing was performed on blood. The V call is TRBV28, the J call TRBJ1-2; D is ambiguous. The CDR3 region has the DNA TGTGCCAGCCTGGGGTCAGACTATGGCTACACCTTC. Translated, it gives CASLGSDYGYTF.